The next 15 T cell receptor beta chains were all read from a single sample in a study of OX40 agonist ivuxolimab in advanced cancers. Assay: immunoSEQ multiplex PCR; the TCRdb copy retains only in-frame clones and omits some. The table includes about 31,000 clones, 85% to 95% detected once. The sample consisted of CD4+ or CD8+ T cells sorted from blood, taken in a trial of the OX40 agonist ivuxolimab. All receptors derive from an adult with an advanced solid tumor such as melanoma, head and neck, liver or kidney cancer.

The J gene is TRBJ1-1, the V gene TRBV5-6; a possible D gene is TRBD1 (6 bases). Trimming cost V 4 bases and J 7 bases, with 14 bases left between them. CDR3 length equals 13 residues. Germline CDR1 SGHDT, CDR2 YYEEEE. This CDR3 reads CASSPVRGFEAFF. In DNA, the CDR3 is TGTGCCAGCAGCCCAGTTAGGGGGTTTGAAGCTTTCTTT. Based on the CDR3 plus reference TRBV5-6 and TRBJ1-1, the full variable domain is DAGVTQSPTHLIKTRGQQVTLRCSPKSGHDTVSWYQQALGQGPQFIFQYYEEEERQRGNFPDRFSGHQFPNYSSELNVNALLLGDSALYLCASSPVRGFEAFFGQGTRLTVV.

The chain employs TRBV25-1 and TRBJ2-2; TRBD1 aligns across 9 bases. CDR1 is MGHDK and CDR2 is SYGVNS in the germline V gene. The V segment lost 7 bases and the J segment 3 bases; nucleotides outside the gene matches: 9. The CDR3 extends over 16 amino acids. The CDR3 protein is CASNPRDREDTGELFF. CDR3 nucleotides: TGTGCCAGCAACCCGAGGGACAGGGAAGACACCGGGGAGCTGTTTTTT.

The V and J genes are TRBV7-6 and TRBJ1-5; a possible D gene is TRBD1 (5 bases). Germline CDR1 is SGHVS and CDR2 is FNYEAQ. The CDR3 totals 14 residues. The ends were cut back, 5 bases at V and 0 bases at J, with 8 bases in the middle. The CDR3 DNA reads as TGTGCCAGCAGCCCGGGGGTTAGCAATCAGCCCCAGCATTTT. It encodes CASSPGVSNQPQHF.

V gene TRBV28 combines with J gene TRBJ1-3; no reliable D call. V lost 7 bases and J 0 bases, leaving 19 bases between the germline ends. CDR3 length equals 17 residues. Germline CDR1 MDHEN, CDR2 SYDVKM. The chain's CDR3 is CASTFTGLSLSGNTIYF. As DNA, the CDR3 is TGTGCCAGCACCTTCACTGGGCTGTCCCTCTCTGGAAACACCATATATTTT.

The V call is TRBV19, the J call TRBJ1-1, with 7 bases fitting TRBD1. This CDR3 region has 14 residues. Looked up from germline, CDR1 is LNHDA and CDR2 is SQIVND (reference sequence). The V segment lost 2 bases and the J segment 1 base; nucleotides outside the gene matches: 1. As DNA, the CDR3 is TGTGCCAGTAGTATAACAGGGGAGAACACTGAAGCTTTCTTT. Its protein product is CASSITGENTEAFF.

This clone occurred a few times. V usage is TRBV7-9 and J usage is TRBJ2-3; weak D call: TRBD2 (6 bases). Between the trimmed V and J ends, which lost 5 bases and 1 base, there was a span of 19 bases. The CDR3 sequence is 17 residues long. Germline CDR1 SEHNR, CDR2 FQNEAQ (reference sequence). CDR3 sequence: CASSPNLGGARTDTQYF. CDR3 DNA: TGTGCCAGCAGCCCCAACCTCGGCGGGGCGCGCACAGATACGCAGTATTTT.

Only one count was recorded for this clone. CDR3 loop: CASSSSTGINEQFF. The CDR3 coding sequence is TGTGCCAGCAGTTCCTCCACGGGGATCAATGAGCAGTTCTTC. This chain links TRBV27 with TRBJ2-1; tentatively, D is TRBD2 (5 bases). With 4 bases removed from V and 6 bases from J, the gap between germline ends came to 13 bases. This CDR3 is 14 amino acids long. The germline V gene encodes CDR1 MNHEY and CDR2 SMNVEV (reference sequence).

The V and J genes are TRBV5-5 and TRBJ2-1; D uncertain. Germline CDR1 reads SGHKS; CDR2 reads YYEKEE (reference sequence). The CDR3 runs 15 residues. V gave up 0 bases and J gave up 4 bases, with 11 bases separating them. Written as DNA, the CDR3 is TGTGCCAGCAGCTTGGACCAATCCATTTACAATGAGCAGTTCTTC. Translation: CASSLDQSIYNEQFF. Together with reference TRBV5-5 and TRBJ2-1, the CDR3 gives the full variable domain: DAGVTQSPTHLIKTRGQQVTLRCSPISGHKSVSWYQQVLGQGPQFIFQYYEKEERGRGNFPDRFSARQFPNYSSELNVNALLLGDSALYLCASSLDQSIYNEQFFGPGTRLTVL.

Regarding this clone: This sample also contains other DNA sequences that code for the same CDR3. The chain couples TRBV28 to TRBJ2-5; no definite D call. This CDR3 contains 15 residues. CDR1 is MDHEN, CDR2 SYDVKM, per germline. Trimming took 6 bases from V and 5 from J, leaving 19 bases between them. The CDR3 bases are TGTGCCAGCAGCGCCGATACAGAATGGGCGGAGACCCAGTACTTC. It is translated as CASSADTEWAETQYF.

The genes are TRBV5-6 and TRBJ2-5, with no clear D. The J call is uncertain, as TRBJ2-7 better fits the DNA end. The CDR3 loop spans 14 amino acids. Germline loops: CDR1 SGHDT, CDR2 YYEEEE. The CDR3 here is CASSLTTSLYEQYF. The CDR3 DNA sequence: TGTGCCAGCAGCTTGACTACCTCTCTCTACGAGCAGTACTTC.

This chain joins TRBV27 and TRBJ1-2; 7 bases agree with TRBD1. The length of the CDR3 is 15 residues. The V gene's germline CDR1 is MNHEY and CDR2 SMNVEV (reference sequence). The trim removed 6 bases at V and 2 bases at J, leaving 9 bases unmatched. The CDR3 sequence: CASSPLQGLNYGYTF. CDR3 DNA: TGTGCCAGCAGCCCCTTACAGGGGCTCAACTATGGCTACACCTTC.

Here the CDR3 reads CAWSDGTFYNEQFF. CDR3 coding DNA: TGTGCCTGGAGTGATGGGACTTTCTACAATGAGCAGTTCTTC. The V and J genes are TRBV30 and TRBJ2-1; D perhaps matches TRBD2 (6 bases). The CDR3 is 14 amino acids. Germline loops: CDR1 GTSNPN, CDR2 SVGIG (reference sequence). V was trimmed by 1 base and J by 3 bases, leaving 10 bases between them.

The chain uses TRBV7-3 and TRBJ2-3; D call uncertain. The CDR3 consists of 12 residues. Trimming shortened V by 5 bases and J by 5 bases, and 8 bases separated the two germline ends. Germline CDR1 SGHTA, CDR2 FQGTGA. CDR3 amino acids: CASSDGGDTQYF. The CDR3, as DNA: TGTGCCAGCAGCGATGGCGGAGATACGCAGTATTTT.

V gene TRBV9 combines with J gene TRBJ2-4; possibly TRBD2 for D (6 bases). The V end was cut by 3 bases, the J end by 0 bases, with 19 bases between. This CDR3 is 18 amino acids long. The germline CDR1 and CDR2 sequences are SGDLS and YYNGEE. This CDR3 reads CASSATGGNSLAKNIQYF. CDR3 bases: TGTGCCAGCAGCGCCACCGGGGGTAATTCCCTAGCCAAAAACATTCAGTACTTC.

The chain couples TRBV20-1 to TRBJ2-1, with D hard to call. The CDR3 is 10 residues long. Germline CDR1 reads DFQATT; CDR2 reads SNEGSKA (reference sequence). Trimming stripped 2 bases from V and 9 bases from J, with 5 bases between. CDR3 protein: CSARYGEQFF. CDR3 DNA: TGCAGTGCTAGATATGGTGAGCAGTTCTTC.